This TCR beta chain is drawn from a study of shared T cell receptors in the human thymus. Profiling relied on immunoSEQ multiplex PCR, and the TCRdb table lists in-frame clones only, not all of them. This table holds about 660,000 clones, 70% to 90% found once. The germline V gene has CDR1 LNHNV and CDR2 YYDKDF (reference sequence). With V trimmed by 1 base and J by 3 bases, 10 bases remained unmatched. The CDR3 totals 17 residues. The sample also formed part of further work on human thymus T cells. This second report adds: Thymus specimens were resections from corrective heart surgery. Thymic and blood repertoires seemed to favor certain V and J genes. Related reports documented highly overlapping thymic repertoires among unrelated individuals.

The clonotype comes from a boy under three years old with a congenital heart defect. The sample comprised thymocytes. The rearrangement uses TRBV15 and TRBJ2-3, with TRBD2 matching 7 bases. This CDR3 reads CATSRVWRRERTDTQYF. The CDR3 DNA is TGTGCCACCAGCAGAGTATGGAGGCGGGAGAGGACAGATACGCAGTATTTT.